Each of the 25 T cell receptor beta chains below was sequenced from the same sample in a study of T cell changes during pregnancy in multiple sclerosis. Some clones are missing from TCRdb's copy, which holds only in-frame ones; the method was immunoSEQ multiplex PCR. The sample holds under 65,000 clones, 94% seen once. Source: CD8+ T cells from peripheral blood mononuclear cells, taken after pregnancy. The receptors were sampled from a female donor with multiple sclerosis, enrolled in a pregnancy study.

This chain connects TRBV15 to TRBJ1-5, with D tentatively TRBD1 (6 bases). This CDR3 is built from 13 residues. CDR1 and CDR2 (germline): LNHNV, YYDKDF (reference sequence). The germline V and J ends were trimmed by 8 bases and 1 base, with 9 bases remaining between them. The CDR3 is CATDTGSNQPQHF. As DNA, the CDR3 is TGTGCCACCGATACAGGGAGCAATCAGCCCCAGCATTTT.

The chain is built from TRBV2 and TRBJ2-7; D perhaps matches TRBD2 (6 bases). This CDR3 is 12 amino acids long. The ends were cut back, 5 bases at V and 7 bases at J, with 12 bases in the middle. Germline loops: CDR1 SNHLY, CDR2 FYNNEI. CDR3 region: CASSPSGGEQYF. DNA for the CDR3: TGTGCCAGCAGTCCCTCAGGAGGGGAGCAGTACTTC.

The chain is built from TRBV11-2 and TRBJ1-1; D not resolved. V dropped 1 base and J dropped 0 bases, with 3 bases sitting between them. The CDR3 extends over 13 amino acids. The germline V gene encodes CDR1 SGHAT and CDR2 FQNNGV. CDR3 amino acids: CASSLVVNTEAFF. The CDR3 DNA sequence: TGTGCCAGCAGCTTAGTAGTGAACACTGAAGCTTTCTTT.

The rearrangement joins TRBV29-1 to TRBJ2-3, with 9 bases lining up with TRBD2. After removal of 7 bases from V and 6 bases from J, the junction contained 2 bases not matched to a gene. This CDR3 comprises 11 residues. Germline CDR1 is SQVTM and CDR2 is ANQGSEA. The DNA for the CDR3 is TGCAGCGCCGCGGGGGGGGATACGCAGTATTTT. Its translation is CSAAGGDTQYF.

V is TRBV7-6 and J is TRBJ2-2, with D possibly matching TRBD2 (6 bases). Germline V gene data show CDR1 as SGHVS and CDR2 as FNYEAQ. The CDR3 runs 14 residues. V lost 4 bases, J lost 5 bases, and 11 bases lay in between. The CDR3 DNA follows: TGTGCCAGCAGCTACGAGGGAGGAACCGGGGAGCTGTTTTTT. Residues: CASSYEGGTGELFF.

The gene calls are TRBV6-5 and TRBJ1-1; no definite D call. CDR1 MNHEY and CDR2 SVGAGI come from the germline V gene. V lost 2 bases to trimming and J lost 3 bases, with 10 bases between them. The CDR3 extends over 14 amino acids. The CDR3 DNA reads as TGTGCCAGCAGTTACGGGCAGTTGGACACTGAAGCTTTCTTT. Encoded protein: CASSYGQLDTEAFF.

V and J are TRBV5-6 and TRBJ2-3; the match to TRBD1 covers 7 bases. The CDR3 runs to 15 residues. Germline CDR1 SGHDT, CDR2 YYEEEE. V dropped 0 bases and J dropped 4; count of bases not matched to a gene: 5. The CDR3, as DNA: TGTGCCAGCAGCTTGGGACAGGGTTGGCCAGATACGCAGTATTTT. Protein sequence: CASSLGQGWPDTQYF. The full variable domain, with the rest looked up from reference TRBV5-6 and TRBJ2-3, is DAGVTQSPTHLIKTRGQQVTLRCSPKSGHDTVSWYQQALGQGPQFIFQYYEEEERQRGNFPDRFSGHQFPNYSSELNVNALLLGDSALYLCASSLGQGWPDTQYFGPGTRLTVL.

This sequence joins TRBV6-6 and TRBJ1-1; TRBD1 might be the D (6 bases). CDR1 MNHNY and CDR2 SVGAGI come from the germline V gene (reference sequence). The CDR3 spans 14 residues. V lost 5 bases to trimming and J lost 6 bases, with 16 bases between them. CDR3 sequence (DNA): TGTGCCAGCAGTACCCCGGGGGGGGCTTCTGAAGCTTTCTTT. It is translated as CASSTPGGASEAFF.

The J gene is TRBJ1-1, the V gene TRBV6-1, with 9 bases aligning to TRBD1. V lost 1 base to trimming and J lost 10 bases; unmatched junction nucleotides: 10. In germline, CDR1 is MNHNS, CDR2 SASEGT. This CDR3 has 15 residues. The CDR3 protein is CASSEGGQGGDAAFF. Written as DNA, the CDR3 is TGTGCCAGCAGTGAAGGGGGACAGGGTGGGGACGCAGCTTTCTTT.

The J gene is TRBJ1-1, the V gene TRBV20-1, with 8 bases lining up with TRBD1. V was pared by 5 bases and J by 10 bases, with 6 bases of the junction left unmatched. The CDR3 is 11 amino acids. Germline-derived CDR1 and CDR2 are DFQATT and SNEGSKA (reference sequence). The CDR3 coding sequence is TGCAGTGCTTTGGGCAGGGGGCTAGCTTTCTTT. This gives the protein CSALGRGLAFF.

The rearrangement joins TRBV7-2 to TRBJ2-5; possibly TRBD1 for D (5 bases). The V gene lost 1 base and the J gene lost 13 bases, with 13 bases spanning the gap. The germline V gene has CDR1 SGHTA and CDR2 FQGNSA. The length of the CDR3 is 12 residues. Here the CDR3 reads CASSLGGPFTYF. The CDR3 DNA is TGTGCCAGCAGCTTAGGGGGCCCCTTTACGTACTTC.

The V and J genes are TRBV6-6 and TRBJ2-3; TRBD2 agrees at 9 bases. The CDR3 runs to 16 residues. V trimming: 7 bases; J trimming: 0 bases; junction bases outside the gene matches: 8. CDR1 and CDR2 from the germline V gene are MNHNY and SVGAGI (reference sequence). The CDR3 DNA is TGTGCCAGCACCCGAGGGCTAGCGGGAAGCACAGATACGCAGTATTTT. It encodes CASTRGLAGSTDTQYF.

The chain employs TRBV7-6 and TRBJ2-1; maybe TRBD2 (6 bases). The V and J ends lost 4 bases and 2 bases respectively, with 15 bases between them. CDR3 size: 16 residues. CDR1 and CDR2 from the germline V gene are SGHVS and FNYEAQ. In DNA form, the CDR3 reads TGTGCCAGCAGCTCACCGGGACTTCCTCCCTACAATGAGCAGTTCTTC. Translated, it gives CASSSPGLPPYNEQFF.

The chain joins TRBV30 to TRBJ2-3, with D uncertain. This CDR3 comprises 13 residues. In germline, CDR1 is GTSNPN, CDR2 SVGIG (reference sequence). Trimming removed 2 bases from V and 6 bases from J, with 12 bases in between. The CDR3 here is CAWSRVVIDTQYF. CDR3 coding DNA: TGTGCCTGGAGTCGGGTCGTCATCGATACGCAGTATTTT. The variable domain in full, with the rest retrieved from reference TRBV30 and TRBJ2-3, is SQTIHQWPATLVQPVGSPLSLECTVEGTSNPNLYWYRQAAGRGLQLLFYSVGIGQISSEVPQNLSASRPQDRQFILSSKKLLLSDSGFYLCAWSRVVIDTQYFGPGTRLTVL.

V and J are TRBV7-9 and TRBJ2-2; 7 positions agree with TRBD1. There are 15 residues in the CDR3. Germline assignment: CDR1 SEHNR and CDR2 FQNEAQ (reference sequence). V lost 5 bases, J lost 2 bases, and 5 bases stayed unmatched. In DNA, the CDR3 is TGTGCCAGCAGCCCCCCAGGGGGTAACACCGGGGAGCTGTTTTTT. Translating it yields CASSPPGGNTGELFF.

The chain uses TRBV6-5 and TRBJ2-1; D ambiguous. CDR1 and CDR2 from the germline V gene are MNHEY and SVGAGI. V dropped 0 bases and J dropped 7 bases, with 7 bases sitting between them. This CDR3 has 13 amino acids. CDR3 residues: CASSYSTGNEQFF. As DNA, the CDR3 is TGTGCCAGCAGTTACTCGACCGGGAATGAGCAGTTCTTC.

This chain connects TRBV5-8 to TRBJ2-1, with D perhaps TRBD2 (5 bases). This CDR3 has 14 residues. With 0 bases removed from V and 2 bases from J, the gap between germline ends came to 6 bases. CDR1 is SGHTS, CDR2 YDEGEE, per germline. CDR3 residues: CASSLDGAYNEQFF. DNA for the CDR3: TGTGCCAGCAGCTTGGACGGGGCCTACAATGAGCAGTTCTTC.

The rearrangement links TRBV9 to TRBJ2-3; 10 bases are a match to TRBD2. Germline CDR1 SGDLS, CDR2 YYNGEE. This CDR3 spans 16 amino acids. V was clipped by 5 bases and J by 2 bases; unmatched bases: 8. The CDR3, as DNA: TGTGCCAGCAGGGGTCACAGCGGGAGGGACACAGATACGCAGTATTTT. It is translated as CASRGHSGRDTDTQYF.

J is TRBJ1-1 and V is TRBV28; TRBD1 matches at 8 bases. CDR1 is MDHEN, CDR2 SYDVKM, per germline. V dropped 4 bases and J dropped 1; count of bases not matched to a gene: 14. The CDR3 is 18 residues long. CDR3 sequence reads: CASSSLSRTGTENTEAFF. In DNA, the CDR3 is TGTGCCAGCAGTTCCTTATCCCGGACAGGGACGGAGAACACTGAAGCTTTCTTT.

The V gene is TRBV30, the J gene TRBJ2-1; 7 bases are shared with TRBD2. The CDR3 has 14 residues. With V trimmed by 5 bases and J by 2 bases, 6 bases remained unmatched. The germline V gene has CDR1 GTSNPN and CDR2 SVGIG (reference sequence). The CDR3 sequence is CAWGTGTTYNEQFF. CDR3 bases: TGTGCCTGGGGGACCGGGACTACCTACAATGAGCAGTTCTTC.

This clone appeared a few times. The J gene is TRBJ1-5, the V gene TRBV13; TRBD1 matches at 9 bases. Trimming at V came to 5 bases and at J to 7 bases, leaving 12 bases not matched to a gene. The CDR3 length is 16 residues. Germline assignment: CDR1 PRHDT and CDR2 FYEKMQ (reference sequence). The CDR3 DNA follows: TGTGCCAGCAGCCATCGACTCACAGGGGGCGGACAGCCCCAGCATTTT. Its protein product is CASSHRLTGGGQPQHF.

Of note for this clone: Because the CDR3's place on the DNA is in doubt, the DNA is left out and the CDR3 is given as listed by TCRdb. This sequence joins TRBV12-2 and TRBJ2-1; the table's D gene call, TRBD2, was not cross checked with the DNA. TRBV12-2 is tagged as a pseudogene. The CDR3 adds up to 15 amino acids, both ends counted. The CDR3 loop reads CASRLAVGDGNEQFF.

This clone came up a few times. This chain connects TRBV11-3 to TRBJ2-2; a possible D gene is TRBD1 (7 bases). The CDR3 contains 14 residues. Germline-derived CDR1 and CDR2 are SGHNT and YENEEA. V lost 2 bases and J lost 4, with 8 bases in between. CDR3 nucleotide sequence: TGTGCCAGCAGCTTACAGGGGGGCACCGGGGAGCTGTTTTTT. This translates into CASSLQGGTGELFF.

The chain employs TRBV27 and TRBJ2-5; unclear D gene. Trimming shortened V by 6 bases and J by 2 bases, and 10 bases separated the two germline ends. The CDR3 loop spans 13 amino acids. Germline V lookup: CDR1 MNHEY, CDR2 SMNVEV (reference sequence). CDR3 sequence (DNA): TGTGCCAGCAGCAATCGGGTTCAAGAGACCCAGTACTTC. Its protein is CASSNRVQETQYF.

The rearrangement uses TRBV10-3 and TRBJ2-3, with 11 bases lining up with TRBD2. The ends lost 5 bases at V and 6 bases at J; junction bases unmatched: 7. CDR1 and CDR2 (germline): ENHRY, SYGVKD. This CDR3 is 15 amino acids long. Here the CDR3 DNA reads TGTGCCATCAGTACTAGCGGGAGCAACGCTGATACGCAGTATTTT. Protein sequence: CAISTSGSNADTQYF.